The 10 T cell receptor beta chains below come from one sample, sequenced in a study of OX40 agonist ivuxolimab in advanced cancers. Only in-frame clones appear in the TCRdb table, and some are missing; sequencing was by immunoSEQ multiplex PCR. The sample lists about 60,000 clones; approximately 86% were seen once. The specimen comprised CD4+ or CD8+ T cells sorted from blood, sampled in a trial of the OX40 agonist ivuxolimab. Receptors were obtained from an adult with an advanced solid tumor such as melanoma, head and neck, liver or kidney cancer.

In its sample, this clone was seen a few times. This chain connects TRBV5-6 to TRBJ2-2; a weak D match, TRBD1 (5 bases). CDR1 is SGHDT and CDR2 is YYEEEE in the germline V gene. V lost 2 bases to trimming and J lost 1 base, with 6 bases between them. CDR3 size: 14 residues. CDR3 coding DNA: TGTGCCAGCAGCTTTGACAGGAACACCGGGGAGCTGTTTTTT. Translation gives CASSFDRNTGELFF.

This rearrangement joins TRBV29-1 to TRBJ2-5; D ambiguous. Trimming took 3 bases from V and 4 from J, leaving 9 bases between them. The CDR3 runs to 12 residues. Germline V gives CDR1 SQVTM, CDR2 ANQGSEA. This chain's CDR3 is CSVEFRGETQYF. CDR3 in DNA: TGCAGCGTTGAGTTCAGAGGAGAGACCCAGTACTTC.

The CDR3 here is CASSQGATGELFF. CDR3 in DNA: TGTGCCAGCTCCCAGGGGGCTACCGGGGAGCTGTTTTTT. This chain uses TRBV2 with TRBJ2-2, with 8 bases fitting TRBD1. V shed 8 bases and J 5 bases; nucleotides not matched to a gene: 4. This CDR3 region has 13 residues. Germline CDR1 is SNHLY and CDR2 is FYNNEI.

The rearrangement links TRBV19 to TRBJ2-2; D is perhaps TRBD2 (7 bases). Trimming removed 2 bases from V and 5 bases from J, with 12 bases in between. The CDR3 has 15 residues. CDR1 is LNHDA and CDR2 is SQIVND in the germline V gene (reference sequence). This chain's CDR3 is CASSIQGRGTGELFF. The CDR3 nucleotides are TGTGCCAGTAGTATACAGGGGAGGGGGACCGGGGAGCTGTTTTTT.

This rearrangement joins TRBV19 to TRBJ1-2; D ambiguous. The V and J ends lost 6 bases and 0 bases respectively, with 20 bases between them. Germline lookup yields CDR1 LNHDA and CDR2 SQIVND (reference sequence). This CDR3 has 17 amino acids. CDR3 nucleotide sequence: TGTGCCAGTAGGCCTCGACCGGGCCAGATTTCTAACTATGGCTACACCTTC. Translation: CASRPRPGQISNYGYTF.

In its sample, this clone ranks as medium-sized. V and J are TRBV18 and TRBJ1-1; D remains unclear. The germline V gene encodes CDR1 KGHSH and CDR2 LQKENI. Trimming took off 3 bases at V and 2 bases at J, with 13 bases between the two ends. The CDR3 consists of 15 residues. The CDR3 protein is CASSPAVTTNTEAFF. CDR3 sequence (DNA): TGTGCCAGCTCACCGGCGGTCACTACCAACACTGAAGCTTTCTTT.

The sample holds a few counts of this clone. This sequence joins TRBV29-1 and TRBJ1-1; D is unclear. The CDR3 is made up of 13 amino acids. V lost 8 bases, J lost 0 bases, and 13 bases lay in between. Germline CDR1 and CDR2: SQVTM and ANQGSEA. The CDR3, as DNA: TGCAGCCTTAGATTCGAAATGAACACTGAAGCTTTCTTT. Translating it yields CSLRFEMNTEAFF.

The J gene is TRBJ1-4, the V gene TRBV5-1; 11 bases are a match to TRBD1. There are 18 residues in the CDR3. The V segment lost 4 bases and the J segment 0 bases; nucleotides outside the gene matches: 8. The germline V gene encodes CDR1 SGHRS and CDR2 YFSETQ. CDR3 in amino acids: CASSIGTGGRATNEKLFF. CDR3 coding DNA: TGCGCCAGCAGCATCGGGACAGGGGGTAGAGCAACTAATGAAAAACTGTTTTTT.

The chain employs TRBV7-6 and TRBJ2-3; D gene uncertain. The CDR3 sequence is 16 residues long. Germline V CDR1 and CDR2: SGHVS, FNYEAQ. V lost 3 bases to trimming and J lost 2 bases, with 15 bases between them. CDR3 sequence (DNA): TGTGCCAGCAGCTTGGGTGGCCGGCCCTTCACAGATACGCAGTATTTT. Residues: CASSLGGRPFTDTQYF. Together with reference TRBV7-6 and TRBJ2-3, the CDR3 gives the full variable domain: GAGVSQSPRYKVTKRGQDVALRCDPISGHVSLYWYRQALGQGPEFLTYFNYEAQQDKSGLPNDRFSAERPEGSISTLTIQRTEQRDSAMYRCASSLGGRPFTDTQYFGPGTRLTVL.

This chain joins TRBV15 and TRBJ1-4, with D perhaps TRBD1 (6 bases). Germline V gene lookup returns CDR1 LNHNV and CDR2 YYDKDF (reference sequence). V dropped 5 bases and J dropped 8 bases, with 15 bases sitting between them. This CDR3 region has 14 residues. The CDR3 is CATSSWGQWEKLFF. The CDR3 DNA is TGTGCCACCAGCTCATGGGGACAATGGGAAAAACTGTTTTTT.